This TCR beta chain was observed in a study of regulatory and conventional T cells in RAG deficiency. Broader study findings: Patient subsets had shorter CDR3s; Omenn Treg-Tconv overlap exceeded 85%. RAG-deficient patients showed markedly lower Shannon entropy and higher Simpson indices than control T-cell subsets.

Comments on this clone: Its antigen is unidentified.

Blood CD4+ CD25-low CD127-high conventional T cells supplied the genomic DNA template. TCRdb's table, derived via immunoSEQ multiplex PCR, lists solely in-frame clones and lacks some. The sample consists of more than 40,000 clones, about 90% of them appearing once. The germline V gene encodes CDR1 KGHSH and CDR2 LQKENI. This CDR3 is 14 amino acids long. V lost 4 bases to trimming and J lost 6 bases; unmatched junction nucleotides: 7. These data were also filed under a second study, of regulatory T cells. As reported in that work: The PCR used 52 TRBV and 13 TRBJ primers.

The chain employs TRBV18 and TRBJ1-2; 8 positions agree with TRBD1. This TCR was sampled from a human donor in good health. The sequencing input was CD4+ effector T cells sorted from blood. The CDR3 loop reads CASSLMTGADGYTF. The CDR3 DNA reads as TGTGCCAGCTCACTCATGACAGGGGCCGATGGCTACACCTTC.